This paragraph reports one T cell receptor beta chain. The antigen is unknown. The source of about 2 micrograms of genomic DNA for TCR beta libraries was cryopreserved PBMCs. Depth targeted 1 in 200,000 to 1 in 1 million T cells, averaging approximately 9.3x coverage per clonotype. Sequencing used immunoSEQ multiplex PCR; TCRdb keeps in-frame clones, though not all of them. The profile shows about 160,000 clones, roughly 86% of them singletons. The data derive from a study of cytotoxic CD8 clonotypes in ibrutinib-treated CLL. Points from the study as a whole: Clonality, elevated at ibrutinib response, dropped back toward baseline at progression. Sampling schedules were unmatched across sustained-remission and progressing patients.

There are 16 residues in the CDR3. The germline CDR1 and CDR2 sequences are MNHNY and SVGAGI (reference sequence). V shed 6 bases, J shed 3 bases, and the junction held 6 bases outside the gene matches. The TCR was taken from a human donor with chronic lymphocytic leukemia. This chain links TRBV6-6 with TRBJ1-6; 9 nucleotides match TRBD1. Here the sequenced sample was PBMCs, taken after 12 months of ibrutinib treatment. The CDR3, as DNA: TGTGCCAGCAGCCCGACAGGGGGTGGCTATAATTCACCCCTCCACTTT. It yields the protein CASSPTGGGYNSPLHF.